The T cell receptor (beta chain) described here comes from a study of blood T cell repertoires in COVID-19. At the level of the study: Collection of acute and convalescent COVID-19 samples took place in the United States, Italy and Spain. The analysed material was cDNA or gDNA that came from T cells, B-cell-depleted T cells, or PBMCs.

The germline V gene encodes CDR1 MNHEY and CDR2 SVGAGI. The CDR3 is made up of 13 amino acids. Trimming took 6 bases from V and 2 from J, leaving 11 bases between them. In the original processing: From reference gene primer amplification, estimates of nucleated cell counts were derived. Libraries were prepared by immunoSEQ multiplex PCR; TCRdb keeps only in-frame clonotypes and omits some of them. The D gene and trimming were derived from the DNA, and the V and J assignments and clone size from that table. In the table there are approximately 240,000 clones, more than 65% of which are singletons. This TCR was recovered from a woman in her thirties or forties who had recovered from COVID-19. The rearrangement joins TRBV6-5 to TRBJ2-7, with D perhaps TRBD2 (6 bases). The sample was peripheral blood. CDR3 amino acids: CASRGTSTYEQYF. CDR3 nucleotide sequence: TGTGCCAGCAGGGGGACTTCCACCTACGAGCAGTACTTC.